This T cell receptor (beta chain) comes out of a study of blood T cell repertoires in COVID-19. Turning to the study itself: Acute and convalescent COVID-19 samples came from the United States, Italy and Spain. From T cells, B-cell-depleted T cells, or PBMCs came the material, which was cDNA or gDNA.

CDR1 and CDR2 (germline): SGHVS, FNYEAQ. This CDR3 spans 16 amino acids. V was shortened by 3 bases and J by 4 bases, with 18 bases between the two germline ends. In the authors' workflow: Nucleated cell counts were estimated from reference gene primer amplification. TCRdb keeps only in-frame clones here, not all; method: immunoSEQ multiplex PCR. Clone size and the V and J calls come from that table; the DNA yielded D and trimming. The sample lists around 130,000 clones; about 83% were seen once. The sequencing input was peripheral blood. This chain links TRBV7-6 with TRBJ1-2; no clear D gene. The TCR originated in a woman between 50 and 59 years old with acute or convalescent COVID-19. The CDR3 loop is CASSLEDGRALYGYTF. The CDR3 bases are TGTGCCAGCAGCTTGGAGGACGGGCGGGCACTCTATGGCTACACCTTC. Supplemented by reference TRBV7-6 and TRBJ1-2, the full variable domain reads GAGVSQSPRYKVTKRGQDVALRCDPISGHVSLYWYRQALGQGPEFLTYFNYEAQQDKSGLPNDRFSAERPEGSISTLTIQRTEQRDSAMYRCASSLEDGRALYGYTFGSGTRLTVV.